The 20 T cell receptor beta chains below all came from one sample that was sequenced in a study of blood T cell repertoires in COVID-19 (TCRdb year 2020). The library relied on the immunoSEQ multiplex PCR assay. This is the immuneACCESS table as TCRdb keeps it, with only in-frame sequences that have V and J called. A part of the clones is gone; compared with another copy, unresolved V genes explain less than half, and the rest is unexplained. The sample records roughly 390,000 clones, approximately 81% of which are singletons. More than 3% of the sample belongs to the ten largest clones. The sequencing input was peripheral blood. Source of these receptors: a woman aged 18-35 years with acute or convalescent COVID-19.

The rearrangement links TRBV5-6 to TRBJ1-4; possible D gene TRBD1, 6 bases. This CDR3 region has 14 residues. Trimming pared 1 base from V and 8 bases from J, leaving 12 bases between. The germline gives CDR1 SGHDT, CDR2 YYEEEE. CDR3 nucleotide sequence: TGTGCCAGCAGCTTGCAGGGGCGGGAGGAAAAACTGTTTTTT. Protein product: CASSLQGREEKLFF.

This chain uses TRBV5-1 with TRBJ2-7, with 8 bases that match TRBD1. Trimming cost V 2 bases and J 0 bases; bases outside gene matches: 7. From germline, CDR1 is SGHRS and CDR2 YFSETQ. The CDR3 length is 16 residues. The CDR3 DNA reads TGCGCCAGCAGCTTCACAGGGGGATACACCTCCTACGAGCAGTACTTC. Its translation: CASSFTGGYTSYEQYF.

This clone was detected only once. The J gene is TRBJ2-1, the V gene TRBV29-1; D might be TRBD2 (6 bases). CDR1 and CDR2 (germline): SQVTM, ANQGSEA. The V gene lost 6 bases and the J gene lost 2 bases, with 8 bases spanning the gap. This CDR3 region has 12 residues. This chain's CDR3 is CSVTRAYNEQFF. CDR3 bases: TGCAGCGTGACTAGGGCCTACAATGAGCAGTTCTTC.

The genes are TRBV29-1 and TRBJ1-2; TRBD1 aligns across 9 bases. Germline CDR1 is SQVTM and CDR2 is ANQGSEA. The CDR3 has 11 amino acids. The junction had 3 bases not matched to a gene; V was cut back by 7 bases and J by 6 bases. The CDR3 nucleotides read TGCAGCGCCGGGACAGGGAATGGCTACACCTTC. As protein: CSAGTGNGYTF.

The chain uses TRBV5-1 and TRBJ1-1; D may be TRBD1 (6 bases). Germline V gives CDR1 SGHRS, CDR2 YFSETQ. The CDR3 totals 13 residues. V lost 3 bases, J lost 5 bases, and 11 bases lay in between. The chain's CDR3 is CASSYAGETEAFF. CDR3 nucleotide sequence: TGCGCCAGCAGCTACGCAGGGGAGACTGAAGCTTTCTTT.

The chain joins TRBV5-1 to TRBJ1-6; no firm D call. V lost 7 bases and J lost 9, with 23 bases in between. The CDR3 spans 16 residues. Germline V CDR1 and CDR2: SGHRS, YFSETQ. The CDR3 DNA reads TGCGCCAGCTCCCTCGAGGGAGGAGGCCTTGGTTCACCCCTCCACTTT. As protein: CASSLEGGGLGSPLHF.

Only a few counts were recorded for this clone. The CDR3 DNA reads TGTGCCAGCAGCTCAGATACCAGGTTCTATGGCTACACCTTC. Residues: CASSSDTRFYGYTF. The V gene is TRBV7-2, the J gene TRBJ1-2; D unresolved. The V gene lost 4 bases and the J gene lost 4 bases, with 13 bases spanning the gap. CDR1 is SGHTA and CDR2 is FQGNSA in the germline V gene. The CDR3 contains 14 residues.

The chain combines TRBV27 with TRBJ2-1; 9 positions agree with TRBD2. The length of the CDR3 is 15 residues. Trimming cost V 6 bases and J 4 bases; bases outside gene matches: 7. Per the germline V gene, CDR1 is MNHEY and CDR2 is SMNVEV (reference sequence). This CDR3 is CASSLAGLIYNEQFF. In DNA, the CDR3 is TGTGCCAGCAGCCTAGCGGGACTCATATACAATGAGCAGTTCTTC.

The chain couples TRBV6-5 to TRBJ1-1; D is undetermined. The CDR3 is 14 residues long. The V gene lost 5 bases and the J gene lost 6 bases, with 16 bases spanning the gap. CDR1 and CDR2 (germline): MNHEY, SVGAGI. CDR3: CASSLDFEFAEAFF. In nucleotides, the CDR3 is TGTGCCAGCAGTCTCGATTTTGAGTTCGCTGAAGCTTTCTTT.

The CDR3 bases are TGTGCCAGCAGCTTGGTTCCGGGTCCCGGGGCCAACGTCCTGACTTTC. It translates to CASSLVPGPGANVLTF. The chain recombines TRBV5-5 with TRBJ2-6; D uncertain. Germline V gives CDR1 SGHKS, CDR2 YYEKEE (reference sequence). V lost 0 bases and J 4 bases, leaving 11 bases between the germline ends. The CDR3 spans 16 residues.

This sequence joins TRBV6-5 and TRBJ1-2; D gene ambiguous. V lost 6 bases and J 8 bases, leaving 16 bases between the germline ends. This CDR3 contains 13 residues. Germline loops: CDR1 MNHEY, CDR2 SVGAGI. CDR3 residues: CASSQDGDGGYTF. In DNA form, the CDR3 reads TGTGCCAGCAGCCAGGACGGGGATGGCGGCTACACCTTC.

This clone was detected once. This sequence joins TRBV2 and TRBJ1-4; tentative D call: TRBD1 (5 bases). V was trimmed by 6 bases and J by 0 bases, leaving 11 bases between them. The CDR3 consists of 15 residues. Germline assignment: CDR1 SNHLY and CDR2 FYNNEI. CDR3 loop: CASRDQGATNEKLFF. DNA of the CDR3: TGTGCCAGCAGGGATCAGGGCGCAACTAATGAAAAACTGTTTTTT.

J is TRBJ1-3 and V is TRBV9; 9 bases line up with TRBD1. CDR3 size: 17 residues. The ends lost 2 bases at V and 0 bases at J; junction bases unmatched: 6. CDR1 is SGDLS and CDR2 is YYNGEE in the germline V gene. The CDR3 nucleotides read TGTGCCAGCAGCGTTGCGGGACAGGGCTTCTCTGGAAACACCATATATTTT. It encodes CASSVAGQGFSGNTIYF.

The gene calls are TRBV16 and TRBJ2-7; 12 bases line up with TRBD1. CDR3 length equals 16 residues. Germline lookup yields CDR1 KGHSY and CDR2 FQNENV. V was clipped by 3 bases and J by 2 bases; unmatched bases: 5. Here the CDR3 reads CASSQGTGGPPYEQYF. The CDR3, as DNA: TGTGCCAGCAGCCAGGGGACAGGGGGCCCCCCCTACGAGCAGTACTTC.

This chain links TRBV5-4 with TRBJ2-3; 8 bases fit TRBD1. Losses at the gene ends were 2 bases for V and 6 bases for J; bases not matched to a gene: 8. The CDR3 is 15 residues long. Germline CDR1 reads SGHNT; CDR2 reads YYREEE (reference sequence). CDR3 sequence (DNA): TGTGCCAGCAGCTTTTCCGGGACAGGTTTGGATACGCAGTATTTT. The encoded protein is CASSFSGTGLDTQYF.

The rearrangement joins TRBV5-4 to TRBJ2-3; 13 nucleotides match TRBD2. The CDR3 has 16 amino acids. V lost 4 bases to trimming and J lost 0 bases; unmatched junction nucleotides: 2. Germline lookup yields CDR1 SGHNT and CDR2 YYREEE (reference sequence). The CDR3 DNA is TGTGCCAGCAGCCAGGGACTAGCGGGGAGCACAGATACGCAGTATTTT. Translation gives CASSQGLAGSTDTQYF.

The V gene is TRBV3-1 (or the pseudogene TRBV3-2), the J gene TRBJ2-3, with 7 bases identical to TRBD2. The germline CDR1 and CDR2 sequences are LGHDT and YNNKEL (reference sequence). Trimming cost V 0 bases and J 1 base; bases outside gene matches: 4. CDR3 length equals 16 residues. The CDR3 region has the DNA TGTGCCAGCAGCCAAGAGCCGGGGAGGGGCACAGATACGCAGTATTTT. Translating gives CASSQEPGRGTDTQYF.

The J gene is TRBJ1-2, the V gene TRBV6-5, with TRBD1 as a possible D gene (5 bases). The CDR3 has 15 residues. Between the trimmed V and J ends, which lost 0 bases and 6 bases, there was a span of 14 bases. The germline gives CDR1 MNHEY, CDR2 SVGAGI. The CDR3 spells CASSYSQVPTNGYTF. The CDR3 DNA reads TGTGCCAGCAGTTACTCACAGGTCCCGACGAATGGCTACACCTTC.

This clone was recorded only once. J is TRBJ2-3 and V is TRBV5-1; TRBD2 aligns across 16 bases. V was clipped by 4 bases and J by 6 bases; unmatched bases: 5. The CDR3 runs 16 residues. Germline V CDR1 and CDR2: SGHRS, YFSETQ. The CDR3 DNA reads TGCGCCAGCAGCGAGGGACTAGCGGGGGGGCTGGATACGCAGTATTTT. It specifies CASSEGLAGGLDTQYF. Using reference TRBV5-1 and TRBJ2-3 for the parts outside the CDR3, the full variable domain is KAGVTQTPRYLIKTRGQQVTLSCSPISGHRSVSWYQQTPGQGLQFLFEYFSETQRNKGNFPGRFSGRQFSNSRSEMNVSTLELGDSALYLCASSEGLAGGLDTQYFGPGTRLTVL.

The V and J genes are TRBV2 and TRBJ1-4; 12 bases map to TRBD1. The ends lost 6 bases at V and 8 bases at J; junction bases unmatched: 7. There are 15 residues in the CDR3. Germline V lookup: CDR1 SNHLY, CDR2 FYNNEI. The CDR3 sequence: CASRGTGGAEEKLFF. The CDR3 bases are TGTGCCAGCAGAGGGACAGGGGGCGCAGAGGAAAAACTGTTTTTT.